Here is one TCR beta chain with its context. This entry is derived from a study of control samples from healthy donors and cancer patients. Libraries were prepared by immunoSEQ multiplex PCR; TCRdb keeps only in-frame clonotypes and omits some of them. Found here are about 120,000 clones, over 90% of them singletons; the top ten hold 2% to 3%. Germline values: CDR1 SGHRS, CDR2 YFSETQ. V lost 4 bases and J 4 bases, leaving 8 bases between the germline ends. The CDR3 contains 13 residues. This chain connects TRBV5-1 to TRBJ2-2; D gene ambiguous. Sequencing input: blood. The receptor was isolated from a man younger than 40 in good health. The CDR3, as DNA: TGCGCCAGCAGCGGTCCGAGCACCGGGGAGCTGTTTTTT. Residues: CASSGPSTGELFF.